The entry below describes one TCR beta chain. Its antigen is not known. The sample comes from a study of cytomegalovirus exposure and HLA in healthy donors. Across the whole study: The same platform was used for the 120 validation repertoires and the roughly 730 first-cohort repertoires, a later analysis reported.

Using immunoSEQ multiplex PCR, the repertoire was profiled, and TCRdb retains in-frame clones only, with some absent. The repertoire has some 260,000 clones, about 92% of them found once; the top ten carry 3.1%. Findings of the study overall: Altogether, 164 TCR beta chains were recorded as cytomegalovirus-associated.

CDR1 is KGHSH, CDR2 LQKENI, per germline. The length of the CDR3 is 16 residues. V shed 2 bases and J 4 bases; nucleotides not matched to a gene: 9. The TCR originated in a woman aged 25-40 years in good health and CMV-seronegative. The V gene is TRBV18, the J gene TRBJ2-7; 9 nucleotides match TRBD2. The specimen sequenced was PBMCs. The CDR3 bases are TGTGCCAGCTCACCAGGAGCAGCGGGAGGATTATACGAGCAGTACTTC. Translating gives CASSPGAAGGLYEQYF. Together with reference TRBV18 and TRBJ2-7, the CDR3 gives the full variable domain: NAGVMQNPRHLVRRRGQEARLRCSPMKGHSHVYWYRQLPEEGLKFMVYLQKENIIDESGMPKERFSAEFPKEGPSILRIQQVVRGDSAAYFCASSPGAAGGLYEQYFGPGTRLTVT.